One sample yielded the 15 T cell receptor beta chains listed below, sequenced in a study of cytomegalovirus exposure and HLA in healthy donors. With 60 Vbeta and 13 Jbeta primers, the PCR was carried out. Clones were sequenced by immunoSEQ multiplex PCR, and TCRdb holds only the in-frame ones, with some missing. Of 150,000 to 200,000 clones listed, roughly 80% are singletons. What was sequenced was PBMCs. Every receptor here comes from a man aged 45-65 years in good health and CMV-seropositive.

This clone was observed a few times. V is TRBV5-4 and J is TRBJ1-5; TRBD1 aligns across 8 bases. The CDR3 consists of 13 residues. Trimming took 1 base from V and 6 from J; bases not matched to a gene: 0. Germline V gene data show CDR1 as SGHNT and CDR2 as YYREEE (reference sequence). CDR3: CASSLQGAQPQHF. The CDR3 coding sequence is TGTGCCAGCAGCTTGCAGGGGGCTCAGCCCCAGCATTTT.

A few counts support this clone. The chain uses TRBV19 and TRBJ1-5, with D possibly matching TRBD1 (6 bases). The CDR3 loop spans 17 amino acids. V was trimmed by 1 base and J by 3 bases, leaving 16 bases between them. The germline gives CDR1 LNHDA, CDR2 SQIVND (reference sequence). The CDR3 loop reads CASSIGWGQGINQPQHF. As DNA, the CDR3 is TGTGCCAGTAGTATAGGGTGGGGGCAGGGGATCAATCAGCCCCAGCATTTT.

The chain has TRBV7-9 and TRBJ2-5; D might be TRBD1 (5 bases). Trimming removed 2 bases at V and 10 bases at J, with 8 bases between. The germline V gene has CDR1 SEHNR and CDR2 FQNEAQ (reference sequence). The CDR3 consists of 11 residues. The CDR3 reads CASSLQGGQYF. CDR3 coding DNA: TGTGCCAGCAGCTTACAGGGCGGCCAGTACTTC.

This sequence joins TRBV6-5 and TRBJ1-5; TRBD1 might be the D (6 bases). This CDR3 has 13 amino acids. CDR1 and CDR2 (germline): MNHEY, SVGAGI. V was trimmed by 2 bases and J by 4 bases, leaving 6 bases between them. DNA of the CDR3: TGTGCCAGCAGTTACGGACAGAATCAGCCCCAGCATTTT. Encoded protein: CASSYGQNQPQHF.

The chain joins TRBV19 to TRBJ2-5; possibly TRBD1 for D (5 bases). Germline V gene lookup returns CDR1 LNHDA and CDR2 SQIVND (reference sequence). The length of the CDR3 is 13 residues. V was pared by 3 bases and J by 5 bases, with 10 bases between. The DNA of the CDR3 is TGTGCCAGTAGTATTGTGGGGCAGGAGACCCAGTACTTC. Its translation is CASSIVGQETQYF.

In DNA, the CDR3 is TGTGCCAGCAGCTTAGCCGGACTTCTGCACACTGAAGCTTTCTTT. Amino acids: CASSLAGLLHTEAFF. The rearrangement uses TRBV7-2 and TRBJ1-1; no clear D gene. Germline V gene lookup returns CDR1 SGHTA and CDR2 FQGNSA. The CDR3 length is 15 residues. V was shortened by 0 bases and J by 3 bases, with 11 bases between the two germline ends.

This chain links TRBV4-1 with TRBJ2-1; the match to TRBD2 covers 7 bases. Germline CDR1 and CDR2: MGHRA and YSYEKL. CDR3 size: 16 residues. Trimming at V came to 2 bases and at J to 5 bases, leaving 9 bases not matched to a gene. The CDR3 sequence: CASSQPARDYHNEQFF. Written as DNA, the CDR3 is TGCGCCAGCAGCCAACCAGCACGGGACTATCACAATGAGCAGTTCTTC.

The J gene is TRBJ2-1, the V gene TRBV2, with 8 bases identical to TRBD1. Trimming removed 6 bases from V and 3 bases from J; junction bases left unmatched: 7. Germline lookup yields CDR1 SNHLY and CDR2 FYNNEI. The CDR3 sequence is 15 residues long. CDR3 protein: CASSADRANYNEQFF. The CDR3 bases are TGTGCCAGCAGCGCGGACAGGGCGAACTACAATGAGCAGTTCTTC. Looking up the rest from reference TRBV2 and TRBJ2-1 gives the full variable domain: EPEVTQTPSHQVTQMGQEVILRCVPISNHLYFYWYRQILGQKVEFLVSFYNNEISEKSEIFDDQFSVERPDGSNFTLKIRSTKLEDSAMYFCASSADRANYNEQFFGPGTRLTVL.

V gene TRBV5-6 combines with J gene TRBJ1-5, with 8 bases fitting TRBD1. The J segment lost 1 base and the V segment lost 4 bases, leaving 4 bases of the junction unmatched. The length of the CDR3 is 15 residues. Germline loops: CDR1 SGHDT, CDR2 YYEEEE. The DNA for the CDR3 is TGTGCCAGCAGCCTGGGGACAGGAAGCAATCAGCCCCAGCATTTT. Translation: CASSLGTGSNQPQHF.

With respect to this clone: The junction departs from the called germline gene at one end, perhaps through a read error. This CDR3 reads CASSWTRQGYEQHF. As DNA, the CDR3 is TGCGCCAGCAGCTGGACCCGACAGGGTTACGAGCAGCACTTC. J is TRBJ2-7 and V is TRBV5-1; 7 bases agree with TRBD1. Germline lookup yields CDR1 SGHRS and CDR2 YFSETQ. The CDR3 is 14 residues long.

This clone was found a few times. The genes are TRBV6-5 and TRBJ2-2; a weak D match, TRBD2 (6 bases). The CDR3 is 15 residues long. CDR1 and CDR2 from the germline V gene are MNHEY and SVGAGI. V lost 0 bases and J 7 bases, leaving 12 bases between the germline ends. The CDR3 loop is CASSYSLAGNGELFF. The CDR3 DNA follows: TGTGCCAGCAGTTACTCACTCGCGGGGAACGGGGAGCTGTTTTTT.

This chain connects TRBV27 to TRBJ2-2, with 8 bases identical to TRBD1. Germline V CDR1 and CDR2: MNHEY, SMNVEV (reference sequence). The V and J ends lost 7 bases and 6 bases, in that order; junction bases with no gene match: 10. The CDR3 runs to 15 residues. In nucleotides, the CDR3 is TGTGCCAGCACCATAGGACAGGGAAGCCCCGGGGAGCTGTTTTTT. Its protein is CASTIGQGSPGELFF.

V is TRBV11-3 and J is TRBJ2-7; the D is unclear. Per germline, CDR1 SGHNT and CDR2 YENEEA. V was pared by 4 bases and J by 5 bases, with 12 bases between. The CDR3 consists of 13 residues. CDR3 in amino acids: CASSSSRSNEQYF. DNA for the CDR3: TGTGCCAGCAGCTCGTCGAGGTCCAACGAGCAGTACTTC. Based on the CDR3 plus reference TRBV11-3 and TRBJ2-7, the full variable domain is EAGVVQSPRYKIIEKKQPVAFWCNPISGHNTLYWYLQNLGQGPELLIRYENEEAVDDSQLPKDRFSAERLKGVDSTLKIQPAELGDSAVYLCASSSSRSNEQYFGPGTRLTVT.

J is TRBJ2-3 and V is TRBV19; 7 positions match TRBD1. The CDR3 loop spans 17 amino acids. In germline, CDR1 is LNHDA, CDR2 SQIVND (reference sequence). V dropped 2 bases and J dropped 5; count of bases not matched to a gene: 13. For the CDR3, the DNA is TGTGCCAGTAGTATACCCTTCTCAGGGGGTAACAAAGATACGCAGTATTTT. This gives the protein CASSIPFSGGNKDTQYF.

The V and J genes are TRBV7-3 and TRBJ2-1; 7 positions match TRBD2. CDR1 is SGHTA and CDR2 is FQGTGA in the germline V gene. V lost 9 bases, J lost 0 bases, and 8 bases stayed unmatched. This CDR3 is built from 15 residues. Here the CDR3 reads CASCLAESSYNEQFF. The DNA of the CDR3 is TGTGCCAGTTGTCTAGCGGAAAGCTCCTACAATGAGCAGTTCTTC.